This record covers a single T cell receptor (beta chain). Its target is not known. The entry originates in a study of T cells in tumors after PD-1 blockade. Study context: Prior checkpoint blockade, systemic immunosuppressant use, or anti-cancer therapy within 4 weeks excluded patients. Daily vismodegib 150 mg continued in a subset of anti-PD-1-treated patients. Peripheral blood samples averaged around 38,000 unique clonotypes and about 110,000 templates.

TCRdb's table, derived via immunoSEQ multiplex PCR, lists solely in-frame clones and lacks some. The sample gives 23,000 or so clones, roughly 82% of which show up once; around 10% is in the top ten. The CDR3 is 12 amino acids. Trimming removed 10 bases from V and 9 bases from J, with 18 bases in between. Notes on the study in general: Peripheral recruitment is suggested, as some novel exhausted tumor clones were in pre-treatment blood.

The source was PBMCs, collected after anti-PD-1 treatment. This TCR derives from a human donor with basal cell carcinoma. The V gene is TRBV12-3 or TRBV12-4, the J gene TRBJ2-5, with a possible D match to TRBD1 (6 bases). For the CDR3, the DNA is TGTGCCACCGGACAGTTCCAGAGGGCCCAGTACTTC. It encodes CATGQFQRAQYF.